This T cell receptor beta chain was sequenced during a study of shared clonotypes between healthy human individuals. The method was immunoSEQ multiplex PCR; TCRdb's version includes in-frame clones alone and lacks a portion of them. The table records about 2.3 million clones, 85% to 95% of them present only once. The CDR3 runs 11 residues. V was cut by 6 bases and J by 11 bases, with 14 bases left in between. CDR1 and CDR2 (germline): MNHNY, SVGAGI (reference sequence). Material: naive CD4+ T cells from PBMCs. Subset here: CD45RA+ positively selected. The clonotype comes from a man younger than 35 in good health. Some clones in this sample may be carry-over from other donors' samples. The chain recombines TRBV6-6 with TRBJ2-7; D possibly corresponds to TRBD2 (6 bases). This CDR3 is CASRVADIEYF. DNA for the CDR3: TGTGCCAGCAGGGTAGCGGACATAGAGTACTTC.